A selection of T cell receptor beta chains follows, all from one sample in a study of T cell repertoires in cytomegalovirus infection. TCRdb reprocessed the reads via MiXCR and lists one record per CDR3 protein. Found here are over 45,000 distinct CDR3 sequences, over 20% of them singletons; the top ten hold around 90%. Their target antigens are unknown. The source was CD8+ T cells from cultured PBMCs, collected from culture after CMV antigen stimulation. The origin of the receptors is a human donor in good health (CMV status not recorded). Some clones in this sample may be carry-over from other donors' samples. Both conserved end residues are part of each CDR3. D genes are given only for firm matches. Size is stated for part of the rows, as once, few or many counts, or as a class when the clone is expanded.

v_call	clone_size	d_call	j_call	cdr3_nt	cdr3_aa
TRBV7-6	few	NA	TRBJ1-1	TGTGCCAGCAGCTTAAAAGGACGGGGCCTTAACACTGAAGCTTTCTTT	CASSLKGRGLNTEAFF
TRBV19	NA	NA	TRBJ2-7	TGTGCCGTTGGGACCTCTCTCTACGAGCAGTACTTC	CAVGTSLYEQYF
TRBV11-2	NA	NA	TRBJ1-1	TGTGCCAGCAGCTTACCTATGGGGACTGAAGCTTTCTTT	CASSLPMGTEAFF
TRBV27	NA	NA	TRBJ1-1	TGTGCCAGTCTGACAGGGAACACTGAAGCTTTCTTT	CASLTGNTEAFF
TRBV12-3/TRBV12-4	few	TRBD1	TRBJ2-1	TGTGCCATAAGCAGGGGGTCTGGGAATGAGCAGTTCTTC	CAISRGSGNEQFF
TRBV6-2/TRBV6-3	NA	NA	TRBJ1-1	TGTGCCAGCAGTTACCGGGGGAGTGGGACTGAAGCTTTCTTT	CASSYRGSGTEAFF
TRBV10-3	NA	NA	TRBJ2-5	TGTGCCATCAGTACCTTTGAAGTAGGAGAGACCCAGTACTTC	CAISTFEVGETQYF
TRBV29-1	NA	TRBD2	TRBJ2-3	TGCAGCGTTGTTGCGGGGGAGTCAGATACGCAGTATTTT	CSVVAGESDTQYF
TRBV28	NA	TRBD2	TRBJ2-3	TGTGCCAACAAACGGGAGGACACAGATACGCAGTATTTT	CANKREDTDTQYF
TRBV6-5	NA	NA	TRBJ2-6	TGTGCCAGCAGTTACCTGTCTTCTGGGGCCAACGTCCTGACTTTC	CASSYLSSGANVLTF
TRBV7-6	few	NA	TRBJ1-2	TGTGCCAGCAGTTCGGGGAACTATGGCTACACCTTC	CASSSGNYGYTF
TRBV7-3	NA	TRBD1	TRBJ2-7	TGTGCCAGCAGCGCAGGGACAGGGCCTTCCTACGAGCAGTACTTC	CASSAGTGPSYEQYF
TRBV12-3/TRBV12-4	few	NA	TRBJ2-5	TGTGCCAGCAGTTTAGCAGGACGTGGAGAGACCCAGTACTTC	CASSLAGRGETQYF
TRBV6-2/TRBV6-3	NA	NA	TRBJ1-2	TGTGCCAGCAGTTACTCCGGTAGCCGCTTTAATGAGGGCTACACCTTC	CASSYSGSRFNEGYTF
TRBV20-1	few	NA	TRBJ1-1	TGCAGTGCTAGAGATCGCTACACTGAAGCTTTCTTT	CSARDRYTEAFF
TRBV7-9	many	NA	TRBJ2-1	TGTGCCAGCAGCTTAAGGACGGACAAAAACAATGAGCAGTTCTTC	CASSLRTDKNNEQFF
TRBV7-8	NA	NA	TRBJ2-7	TGTGCCAGCTTCGACAGGCCCGGGGACGAGCAGTACTTC	CASFDRPGDEQYF
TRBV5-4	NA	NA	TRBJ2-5	TGTGCCAGCAGCTTTCCTGGGGGGCCGGAGACCCAGTACTTC	CASSFPGGPETQYF
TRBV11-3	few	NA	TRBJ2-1	TGTGCCAGCAGCCGGAGGGGGAGGTACAATGAGCAGTTCTTC	CASSRRGRYNEQFF
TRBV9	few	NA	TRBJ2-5	TGTGCCAGCAGCCGCTACGGGGGCCAAGAGACCCAGTACTTC	CASSRYGGQETQYF
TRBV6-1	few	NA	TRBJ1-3	TGTGCCAGCAGTGAAGTTTCGGTGGCTGGTGTTTCTGGAAACACCATATATTTT	CASSEVSVAGVSGNTIYF
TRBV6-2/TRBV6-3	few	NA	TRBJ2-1	TGTGCCAGCAGTTACTCGTCAGTTACGGCTGAGCAGTTCTTC	CASSYSSVTAEQFF
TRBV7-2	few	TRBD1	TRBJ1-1	TGTGCCAGCAGCTCATCTACAGGGGTGGCTGAAGCTTTCTTT	CASSSSTGVAEAFF
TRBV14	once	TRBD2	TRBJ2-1	TGTGCCAGCAGCCTGGGACTAGAGCAGTTCTTC	CASSLGLEQFF